These T cell receptor beta chains were read from a single sample in a study of shared clonotypes between healthy human individuals. Some clones are missing from TCRdb's copy, which holds only in-frame ones; the method was immunoSEQ multiplex PCR. In the table there are around 2.3 million clones, around 95% of which are singletons. The sequenced sample consisted of naive CD4+ T cells sorted from blood. These receptors were taken from a man aged 18 to 30 in good health. Both conserved end residues are part of each CDR3. The order of the fields is D gene, clone size, J gene, V gene, CDR3 DNA, CDR3 protein. D genes are given only for firm matches. Size values are once, few and many counts, or a class for expanded clones, and some rows have none.

D gene: NA; clone size: NA; J gene: TRBJ1-2; V gene: TRBV2; CDR3 DNA: TGTGCCAGCGGGGGGGATTTCTATGGCTACACCTTC; CDR3 protein: CASGGDFYGYTF
D gene: NA; clone size: NA; J gene: TRBJ1-4; V gene: TRBV18; CDR3 DNA: TGTGCCAGCTCACCACTAGGCCGAGGGGATGAAAAACTGTTTTTT; CDR3 protein: CASSPLGRGDEKLFF
D gene: NA; clone size: NA; J gene: TRBJ2-5; V gene: TRBV2; CDR3 DNA: TGTGCCAGCACTTACTCAGGGGCACCTCAAGAGACCCAGTACTTC; CDR3 protein: CASTYSGAPQETQYF
D gene: NA; clone size: few; J gene: TRBJ1-6; V gene: TRBV19; CDR3 DNA: TGTGCCAGTAGTAACCCCGCCGGACGGGAATCCTCACCCCTCCACTTT; CDR3 protein: CASSNPAGRESSPLHF
D gene: NA; clone size: NA; J gene: TRBJ1-6; V gene: TRBV25-1; CDR3 DNA: TGTGCCAGCAGTGAAGCAACCAGGGTAGATAATTCACCCCTCCACTTT; CDR3 protein: CASSEATRVDNSPLHF
D gene: NA; clone size: NA; J gene: TRBJ1-3; V gene: TRBV10-3; CDR3 DNA: TGTGCCATCAGTGAGGGTGGTGGAAACACCATATATTTT; CDR3 protein: CAISEGGGNTIYF
D gene: NA; clone size: NA; J gene: TRBJ2-5; V gene: TRBV7-2; CDR3 DNA: TGTGCCAGCAGCTTAGGACGACGGATACAAGAGACCCAGTACTTC; CDR3 protein: CASSLGRRIQETQYF
D gene: TRBD1; clone size: NA; J gene: TRBJ1-3; V gene: TRBV6-5; CDR3 DNA: TGTGCCAGCAGTTACGGACAGGCCGGTGGAAACACCATATATTTT; CDR3 protein: CASSYGQAGGNTIYF
D gene: NA; clone size: NA; J gene: TRBJ2-7; V gene: TRBV6-1; CDR3 DNA: TGTGCCAGCAGTGAAGCCCAGACCTACGAGCAGTACTTC; CDR3 protein: CASSEAQTYEQYF
D gene: TRBD2; clone size: NA; J gene: TRBJ2-5; V gene: TRBV25-1; CDR3 DNA: TGTGCCAGCAGTGAGGTGGGGCTAGCGGGAGGAGAGACCCAGTACTTC; CDR3 protein: CASSEVGLAGGETQYF
D gene: TRBD2; clone size: NA; J gene: TRBJ2-7; V gene: TRBV27; CDR3 DNA: TGTGCCAGCAGTTTCCGCGGGGGGCCCTCCTACGAGCAGTACTTC; CDR3 protein: CASSFRGGPSYEQYF
D gene: TRBD2; clone size: NA; J gene: TRBJ2-1; V gene: TRBV5-1; CDR3 DNA: TGCGCCAGCAGCTTGGCTGCTAGCGGGAGAAGCAATGAGCAGTTCTTC; CDR3 protein: CASSLAASGRSNEQFF
D gene: TRBD2; clone size: NA; J gene: TRBJ2-2; V gene: TRBV6-5; CDR3 DNA: TGTGCCAGCACCTCTAGCGGGACGAACACCGGGGAGCTGTTTTTT; CDR3 protein: CASTSSGTNTGELFF
D gene: NA; clone size: NA; J gene: TRBJ1-2; V gene: TRBV28; CDR3 DNA: TGTGCCAGCACCGACCCGGGGGGAGGGAAGTCTAACTATGGCTACACCTTC; CDR3 protein: CASTDPGGGKSNYGYTF
D gene: TRBD1; clone size: NA; J gene: TRBJ1-4; V gene: TRBV6-1; CDR3 DNA: TGTGCCAGCAGTGATCCTGACAGGGTGGAAAAACTGTTTTTT; CDR3 protein: CASSDPDRVEKLFF
D gene: TRBD2; clone size: NA; J gene: TRBJ2-1; V gene: TRBV10-3; CDR3 DNA: TGTGCCATCAGGGCTAGCGGGAGTTTGAGCTCCTACAATGAGCAGTTCTTC; CDR3 protein: CAIRASGSLSSYNEQFF
D gene: NA; clone size: NA; J gene: TRBJ2-1; V gene: TRBV7-9; CDR3 DNA: TGTGCCAGCAGCTTGAGAAATGAGCAGTTCTTC; CDR3 protein: CASSLRNEQFF
D gene: NA; clone size: few; J gene: TRBJ1-6; V gene: TRBV10-3; CDR3 DNA: TGTGCCATCAGTGAGACAGACAATTCACCCCTCCACTTT; CDR3 protein: CAISETDNSPLHF
D gene: NA; clone size: NA; J gene: TRBJ2-2; V gene: TRBV6-5; CDR3 DNA: TGTGCCAGCATGGTCGAATGCGAAGGGGAGCTGTTTTTT; CDR3 protein: CASMVECEGELFF
D gene: NA; clone size: NA; J gene: TRBJ2-5; V gene: TRBV6-6; CDR3 DNA: TGTGCCGCCTCGGGGCTAGAGACCCAGTACTTC; CDR3 protein: CAASGLETQYF
D gene: TRBD1; clone size: NA; J gene: TRBJ2-7; V gene: TRBV19; CDR3 DNA: TGTGCCAGTAAAGTCGACTTAGGGCAGGGGGCTTACGAGCAGTACTTC; CDR3 protein: CASKVDLGQGAYEQYF
D gene: TRBD1; clone size: once; J gene: TRBJ1-5; V gene: TRBV6-5; CDR3 DNA: TGTGCCAGCAGTTCCGACAGGGTTAATCAGCCCCAGCATTTT; CDR3 protein: CASSSDRVNQPQHF
D gene: NA; clone size: NA; J gene: TRBJ2-5; V gene: TRBV7-2; CDR3 DNA: TGTGCCAGCAGCCTCACAGGGAAGCGGGAGACCCAGTACTTC; CDR3 protein: CASSLTGKRETQYF
D gene: NA; clone size: NA; J gene: TRBJ2-5; V gene: TRBV5-4; CDR3 DNA: TGTGCCAGCAGCGTGGACAGACAAGAGACCCAGTACTTC; CDR3 protein: CASSVDRQETQYF
D gene: TRBD1; clone size: NA; J gene: TRBJ2-5; V gene: TRBV5-1; CDR3 DNA: TGCGCCAGCAGCCCCGGACAGGGGCAGGAGACCCAGTACTTC; CDR3 protein: CASSPGQGQETQYF
D gene: NA; clone size: NA; J gene: TRBJ2-7; V gene: TRBV9; CDR3 DNA: TGTGCCAGCAGCGGTCAGGGTTTATACGAGCAGTACTTC; CDR3 protein: CASSGQGLYEQYF
D gene: TRBD1; clone size: NA; J gene: TRBJ1-4; V gene: TRBV7-9; CDR3 DNA: TGTGCCAGCAGCTTATTTGAGGGGGCGCCTAATGAAAAACTGTTTTTT; CDR3 protein: CASSLFEGAPNEKLFF
D gene: NA; clone size: NA; J gene: TRBJ2-4; V gene: TRBV7-9; CDR3 DNA: TGTGCCAGCAGCTTAGAGGACTCGGCCAAAAACATTCAGTACTTC; CDR3 protein: CASSLEDSAKNIQYF
D gene: TRBD1; clone size: NA; J gene: TRBJ1-1; V gene: TRBV9; CDR3 DNA: TGTGCCAGCAGCGTAGAGGGGACAGGGAACACTGAAGCTTTCTTT; CDR3 protein: CASSVEGTGNTEAFF
D gene: TRBD2; clone size: NA; J gene: TRBJ2-1; V gene: TRBV5-4; CDR3 DNA: TGTGCCAGCAGCCCCGCCCTCGGAGGCCTAGCGGGCAATGAGCAGTTCTTC; CDR3 protein: CASSPALGGLAGNEQFF
D gene: NA; clone size: NA; J gene: TRBJ2-3; V gene: TRBV4-2; CDR3 DNA: TGTGCCAGCAGACGAGGTACCGGGCGCCTCGAGGGCACAGATACGCAGTATTTT; CDR3 protein: CASRRGTGRLEGTDTQYF
D gene: NA; clone size: NA; J gene: TRBJ2-1; V gene: TRBV6-5; CDR3 DNA: TGTGCCAGCACTCCCGGAGGGGGTAATGAGCAGTTCTTC; CDR3 protein: CASTPGGGNEQFF